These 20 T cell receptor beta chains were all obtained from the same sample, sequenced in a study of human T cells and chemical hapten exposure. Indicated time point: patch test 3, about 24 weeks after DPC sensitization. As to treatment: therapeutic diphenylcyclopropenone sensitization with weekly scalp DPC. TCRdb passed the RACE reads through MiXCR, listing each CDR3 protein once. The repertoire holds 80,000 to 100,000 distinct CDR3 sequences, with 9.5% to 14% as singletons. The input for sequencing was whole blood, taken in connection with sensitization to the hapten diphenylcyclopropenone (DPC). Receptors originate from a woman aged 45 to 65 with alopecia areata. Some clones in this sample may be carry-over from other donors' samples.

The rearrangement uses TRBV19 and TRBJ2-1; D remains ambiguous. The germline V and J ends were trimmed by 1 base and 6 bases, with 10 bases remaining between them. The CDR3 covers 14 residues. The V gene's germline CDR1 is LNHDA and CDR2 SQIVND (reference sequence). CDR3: CASSIGAGSNEQFF. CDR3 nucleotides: TGTGCCAGTAGTATAGGGGCCGGCTCCAATGAGCAGTTCTTC.

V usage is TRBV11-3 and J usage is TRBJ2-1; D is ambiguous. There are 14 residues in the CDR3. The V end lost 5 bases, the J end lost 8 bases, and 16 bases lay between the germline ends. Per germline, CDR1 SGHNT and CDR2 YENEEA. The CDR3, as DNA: TGTGCCAGCAGCCAGATGGCTAGTTCGGATGAGCAGTTCTTC. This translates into CASSQMASSDEQFF.

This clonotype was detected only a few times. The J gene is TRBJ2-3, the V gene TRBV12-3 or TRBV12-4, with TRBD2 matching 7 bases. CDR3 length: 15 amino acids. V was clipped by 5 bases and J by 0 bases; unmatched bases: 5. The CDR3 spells CASSLTSASTDTQYF. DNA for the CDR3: TGTGCCAGCAGTCTCACTAGCGCCAGCACAGATACGCAGTATTTT.

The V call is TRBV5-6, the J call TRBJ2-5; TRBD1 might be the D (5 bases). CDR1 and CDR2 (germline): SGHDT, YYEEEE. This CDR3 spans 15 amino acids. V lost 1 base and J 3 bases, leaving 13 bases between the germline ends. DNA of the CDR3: TGTGCCAGCAGCTTGTTAGGGGCTAAGGAAGAGACCCAGTACTTC. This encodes CASSLLGAKEETQYF. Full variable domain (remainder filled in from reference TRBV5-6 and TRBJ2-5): DAGVTQSPTHLIKTRGQQVTLRCSPKSGHDTVSWYQQALGQGPQFIFQYYEEEERQRGNFPDRFSGHQFPNYSSELNVNALLLGDSALYLCASSLLGAKEETQYFGPGTRLLVL.

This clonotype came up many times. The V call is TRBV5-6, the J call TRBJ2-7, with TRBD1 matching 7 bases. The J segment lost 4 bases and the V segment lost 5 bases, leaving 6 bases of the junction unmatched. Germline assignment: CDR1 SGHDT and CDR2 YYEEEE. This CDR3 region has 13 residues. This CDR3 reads CASRETGAYEQYF. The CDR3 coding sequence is TGTGCCAGCAGGGAAACAGGGGCGTACGAGCAGTACTTC.

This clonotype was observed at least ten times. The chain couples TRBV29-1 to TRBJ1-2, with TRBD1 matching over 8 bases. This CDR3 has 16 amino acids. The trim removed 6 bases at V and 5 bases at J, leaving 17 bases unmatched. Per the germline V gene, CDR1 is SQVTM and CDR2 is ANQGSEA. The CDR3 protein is CSVLTKPGQARYGYTF. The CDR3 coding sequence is TGCAGCGTCCTCACAAAGCCGGGACAGGCAAGATATGGCTACACCTTC.

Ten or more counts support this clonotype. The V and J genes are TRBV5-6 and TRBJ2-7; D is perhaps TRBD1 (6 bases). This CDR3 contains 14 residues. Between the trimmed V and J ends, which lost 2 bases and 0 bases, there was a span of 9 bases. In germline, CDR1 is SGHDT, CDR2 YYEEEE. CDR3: CASSFGTNSYEQYF. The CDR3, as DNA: TGTGCCAGCAGCTTCGGGACAAACTCCTACGAGCAGTACTTC.

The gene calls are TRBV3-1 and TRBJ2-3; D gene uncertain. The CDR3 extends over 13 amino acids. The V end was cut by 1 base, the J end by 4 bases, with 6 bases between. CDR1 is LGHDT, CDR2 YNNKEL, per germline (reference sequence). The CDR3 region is CASSQVLSDTQYF. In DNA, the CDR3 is TGTGCCAGCAGCCAAGTACTGTCAGATACGCAGTATTTT.

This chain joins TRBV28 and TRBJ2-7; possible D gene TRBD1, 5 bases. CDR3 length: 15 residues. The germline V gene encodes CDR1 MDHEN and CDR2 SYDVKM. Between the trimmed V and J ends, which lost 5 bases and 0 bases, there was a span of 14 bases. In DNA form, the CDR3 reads TGTGCCAGCAGTATTTGGTGGCAGGGCTCCTACGAGCAGTACTTC. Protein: CASSIWWQGSYEQYF. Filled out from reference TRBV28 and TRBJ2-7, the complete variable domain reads DVKVTQSSRYLVKRTGEKVFLECVQDMDHENMFWYRQDPGLGLRLIYFSYDVKMKEKGDIPEGYSVSREKKERFSLILESASTNQTSMYLCASSIWWQGSYEQYFGPGTRLTVT.

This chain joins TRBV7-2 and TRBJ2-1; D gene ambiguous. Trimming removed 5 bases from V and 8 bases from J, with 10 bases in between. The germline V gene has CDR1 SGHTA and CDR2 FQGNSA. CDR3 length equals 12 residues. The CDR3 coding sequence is TGTGCCAGCAGCCCCGTGGCCCATGAGCAGTTCTTC. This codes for CASSPVAHEQFF.

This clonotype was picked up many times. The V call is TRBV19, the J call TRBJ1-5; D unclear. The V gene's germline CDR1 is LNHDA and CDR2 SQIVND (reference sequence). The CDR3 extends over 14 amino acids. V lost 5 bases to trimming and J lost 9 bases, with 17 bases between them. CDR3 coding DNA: TGTGCCAGTAGTGACCGGAACGGTCCTTTGCCCCAGCATTTT. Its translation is CASSDRNGPLPQHF. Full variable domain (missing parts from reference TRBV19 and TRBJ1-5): DGGITQSPKYLFRKEGQNVTLSCEQNLNHDAMYWYRQDPGQGLRLIYYSQIVNDFQKGDIAEGYSVSREKKESFPLTVTSAQKNPTAFYLCASSDRNGPLPQHFGDGTRLSIL.

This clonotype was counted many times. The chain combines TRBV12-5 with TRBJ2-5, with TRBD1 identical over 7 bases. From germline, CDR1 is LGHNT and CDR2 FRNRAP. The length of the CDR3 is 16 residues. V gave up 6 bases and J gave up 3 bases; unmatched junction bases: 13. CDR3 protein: CASGPGNHDREETQYF. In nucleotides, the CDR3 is TGTGCTAGTGGCCCAGGAAACCACGACAGGGAAGAGACCCAGTACTTC.

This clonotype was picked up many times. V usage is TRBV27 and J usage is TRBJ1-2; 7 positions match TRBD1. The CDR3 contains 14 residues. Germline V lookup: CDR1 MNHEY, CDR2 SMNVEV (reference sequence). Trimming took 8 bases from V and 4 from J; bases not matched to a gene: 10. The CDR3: CASAPDRARYGYTF. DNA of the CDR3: TGTGCCAGCGCTCCCGACAGGGCCCGCTATGGCTACACCTTC.

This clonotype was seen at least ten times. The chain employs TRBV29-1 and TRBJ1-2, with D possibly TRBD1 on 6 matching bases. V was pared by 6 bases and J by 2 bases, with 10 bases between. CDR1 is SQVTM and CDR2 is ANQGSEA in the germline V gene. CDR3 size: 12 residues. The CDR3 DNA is TGCAGCGTCGCCGGACAGAACTATGGCTACACCTTC. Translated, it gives CSVAGQNYGYTF.

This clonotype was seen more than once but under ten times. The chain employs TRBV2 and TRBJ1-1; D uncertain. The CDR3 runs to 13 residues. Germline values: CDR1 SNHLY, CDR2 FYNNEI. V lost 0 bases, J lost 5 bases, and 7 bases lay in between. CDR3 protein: CASSEATRTEAFF. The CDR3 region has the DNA TGTGCCAGCAGTGAAGCGACACGAACTGAAGCTTTCTTT. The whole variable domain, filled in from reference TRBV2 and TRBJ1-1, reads EPEVTQTPSHQVTQMGQEVILRCVPISNHLYFYWYRQILGQKVEFLVSFYNNEISEKSEIFDDQFSVERPDGSNFTLKIRSTKLEDSAMYFCASSEATRTEAFFGQGTRLTVV.

CDR3 residues: CASSYDYPYGYTF. DNA of the CDR3: TGTGCCAGCAGTTACGATTATCCTTATGGCTACACCTTC. The V call is TRBV6-5, the J call TRBJ1-2; unclear D gene. The V gene lost 2 bases and the J gene lost 5 bases, with 9 bases spanning the gap. The CDR3 is 13 residues long. Germline-derived CDR1 and CDR2 are MNHEY and SVGAGI.

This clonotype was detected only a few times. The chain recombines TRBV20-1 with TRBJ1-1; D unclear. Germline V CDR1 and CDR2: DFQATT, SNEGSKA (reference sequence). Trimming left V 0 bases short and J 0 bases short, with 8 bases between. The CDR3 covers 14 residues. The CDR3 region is CSARDHGMNTEAFF. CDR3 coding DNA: TGCAGTGCTAGAGATCATGGCATGAACACTGAAGCTTTCTTT.

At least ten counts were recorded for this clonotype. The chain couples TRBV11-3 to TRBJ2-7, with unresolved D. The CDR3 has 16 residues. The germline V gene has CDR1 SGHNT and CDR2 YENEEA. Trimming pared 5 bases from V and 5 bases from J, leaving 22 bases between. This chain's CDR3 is CASSTRASLGRNEQYF. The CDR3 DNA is TGTGCCAGCAGCACGCGCGCCAGCCTGGGCCGGAACGAGCAGTACTTC.

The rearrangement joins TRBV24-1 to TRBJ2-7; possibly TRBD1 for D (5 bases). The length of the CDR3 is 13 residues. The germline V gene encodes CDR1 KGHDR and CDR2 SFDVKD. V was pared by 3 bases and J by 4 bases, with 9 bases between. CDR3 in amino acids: CATSDPNRYEQYF. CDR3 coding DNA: TGTGCCACCAGTGATCCGAACAGGTACGAGCAGTACTTC.

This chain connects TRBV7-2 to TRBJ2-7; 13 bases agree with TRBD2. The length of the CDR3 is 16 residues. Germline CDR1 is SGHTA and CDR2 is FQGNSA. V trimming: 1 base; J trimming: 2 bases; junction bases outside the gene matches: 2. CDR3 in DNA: TGTGCCAGCAGCTTAGTTGGGACTAGCGGGGCCTACGAGCAGTACTTC. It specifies CASSLVGTSGAYEQYF.